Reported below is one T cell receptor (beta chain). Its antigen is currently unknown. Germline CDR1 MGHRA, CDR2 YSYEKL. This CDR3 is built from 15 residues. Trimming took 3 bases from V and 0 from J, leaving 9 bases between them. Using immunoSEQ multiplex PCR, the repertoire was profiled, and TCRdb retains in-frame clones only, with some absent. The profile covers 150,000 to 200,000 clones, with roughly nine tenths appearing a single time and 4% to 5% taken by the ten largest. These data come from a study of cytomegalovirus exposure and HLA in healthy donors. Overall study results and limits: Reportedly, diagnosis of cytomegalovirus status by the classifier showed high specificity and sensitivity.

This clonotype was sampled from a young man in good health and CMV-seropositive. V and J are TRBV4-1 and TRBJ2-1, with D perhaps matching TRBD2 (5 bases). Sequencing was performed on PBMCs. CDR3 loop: CASSHRLSSYNEQFF. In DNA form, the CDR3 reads TGCGCCAGCAGCCACCGACTAAGCTCCTACAATGAGCAGTTCTTC.